One and the same sample provided the 29 T cell receptor beta chains below, sequenced in a study of blood T cells in healthy people across ages. It was with a sample-barcoded 5' primer and a J-beta primer mix that a second PCR of about 6 to 12 cycles was run. TCRdb processed the 5' RACE reads anew with MiXCR; each CDR3 protein has one entry. This repertoire shows fewer than 650,000 distinct CDR3 sequences, 25% to 35% found once; its top ten account for approximately 3.6%. The sample was also linked to a second study, of T cells of mothers and their children.

Sequenced material: blood. The receptors were gathered from a boy younger than 10 in good health.

The V and J genes are TRBV29-1 and TRBJ2-2; D is undetermined. V was cut by 7 bases and J by 7 bases, with 7 bases left in between. CDR1 SQVTM and CDR2 ANQGSEA come from the germline V gene. The CDR3 totals 10 residues. CDR3 DNA sequence: TGCAGCGCTATAAACGGGGAGCTGTTTTTT. Translated, it gives CSAINGELFF.

The V call is TRBV20-1, the J call TRBJ2-5; 10 bases line up with TRBD2. The J call could be wrong; TRBJ2-1 is a better fit for the DNA end. The CDR3 is 13 amino acids. Germline CDR1 reads DFQATT; CDR2 reads SNEGSKA (reference sequence). The chain's CDR3 is CSANGLAGDEQFF. For the CDR3, the DNA is TGCAGTGCCAACGGGCTAGCGGGAGACGAGCAGTTCTTC.

The V gene is TRBV20-1, the J gene TRBJ1-2, with TRBD1 matching over 9 bases. V gave up 0 bases and J gave up 8 bases; unmatched junction bases: 10. CDR3 length: 15 residues. Looked up from germline, CDR1 is DFQATT and CDR2 is SNEGSKA (reference sequence). The CDR3 nucleotides are TGCAGTGCTAGAGACTTGGGGACAGGGAGAACAGGCTACACCTTC. Translation: CSARDLGTGRTGYTF.

The sample holds many counts of this clonotype. This chain joins TRBV7-8 and TRBJ2-7; 13 bases fit TRBD2. V shed 4 bases, J shed 3 bases, and the junction held 3 bases outside the gene matches. Looked up from germline, CDR1 is SGHVS and CDR2 is FQNEAQ. This CDR3 is 15 amino acids long. In DNA, the CDR3 is TGTGCCAGCAGCTCGGGACTAGCGGGATTCTACGAGCAGTACTTC. It specifies CASSSGLAGFYEQYF.

This clonotype appeared a few times. The chain combines TRBV6-5 with TRBJ1-6; possibly TRBD1 for D (5 bases). Germline lookup yields CDR1 MNHEY and CDR2 SVGAGI. This CDR3 region has 17 residues. V was clipped by 0 bases and J by 6 bases, with 15 bases between them. The CDR3 DNA follows: TGTGCCAGCAGTTACTCGGCTTTCGGGACCCCTAATTCACCCCTCCACTTT. This translates into CASSYSAFGTPNSPLHF.

Only a few counts were recorded for this clonotype. This sequence joins TRBV20-1 and TRBJ2-6; possible D gene TRBD1, 5 bases. This CDR3 has 15 residues. V was clipped by 6 bases and J by 4 bases, with 16 bases between them. CDR1 and CDR2 from the germline V gene are DFQATT and SNEGSKA (reference sequence). The CDR3 sequence: CSAEARETGANVLTF. The CDR3 DNA is TGCAGTGCCGAAGCCAGGGAAACCGGGGCCAACGTCCTGACTTTC.

In DNA, the CDR3 is TGCGCCAGCAGCTTTTCTGGCGGGGGTATGGCAGATACGCAGTATTTT. Its protein is CASSFSGGGMADTQYF. The V and J genes are TRBV5-1 and TRBJ2-3; 7 bases are a match to TRBD2. Germline trimming cut 2 bases from V and 4 bases from J; bases unmatched to any gene: 10. The CDR3 contains 16 residues. CDR1 SGHRS and CDR2 YFSETQ come from the germline V gene.

J is TRBJ2-5 and V is TRBV14; D is undetermined. The DNA end favors TRBJ2-7, so the J call may be wrong. Germline lookup yields CDR1 SGHDN and CDR2 FVKESK. There are 12 residues in the CDR3. In nucleotides, the CDR3 is TGTGCCAGCCTTGGGCGGCCCTACGAGCAGTACGTC. It codes for CASLGRPYEQYV.

The chain links TRBV2 to TRBJ2-5, with 14 positions matching TRBD2. The J call could be wrong; TRBJ2-1 is a better fit for the DNA end. Germline assignment: CDR1 SNHLY and CDR2 FYNNEI. This CDR3 spans 14 amino acids. For the CDR3, the DNA is TGTGCCAGCAACGCGGGACTAGCGGGAGAAGAGCAGTTCTTC. Translated, it gives CASNAGLAGEEQFF.

The V gene is TRBV24-1, the J gene TRBJ2-1; the D is unclear. The CDR3 is 12 residues long. CDR1 KGHDR and CDR2 SFDVKD come from the germline V gene. Trimming took off 2 bases at V and 4 bases at J, with 2 bases between the two ends. The CDR3 loop reads CATSDSYNEQFF. CDR3 nucleotides: TGTGCCACCAGTGATTCTTACAATGAGCAGTTCTTC.

The rearrangement joins TRBV7-8 to TRBJ1-2; TRBD1 agrees at 7 bases. J gave up 8 bases and V 5 bases, and 8 bases lay outside the gene matches. The CDR3 is made up of 13 amino acids. CDR1 is SGHVS and CDR2 is FQNEAQ in the germline V gene. The CDR3 here is CASSPQTGVGYTF. As DNA, the CDR3 is TGTGCCAGCAGCCCCCAAACAGGGGTCGGCTACACCTTC.

The chain uses TRBV20-1 and TRBJ2-4; D gene uncertain. The CDR3 length is 13 residues. The V gene's germline CDR1 is DFQATT and CDR2 SNEGSKA (reference sequence). V lost 2 bases and J 5 bases, leaving 10 bases between the germline ends. Here the CDR3 reads CSARRPPENIQYF. The DNA of the CDR3 is TGCAGTGCTAGAAGGCCCCCAGAAAACATTCAGTACTTC.

The chain is built from TRBV7-9 and TRBJ2-5; 10 bases are shared with TRBD1. The J call is uncertain, as TRBJ2-7 better fits the DNA end. CDR1 and CDR2 (germline): SEHNR, FQNEAQ (reference sequence). This CDR3 comprises 16 residues. The CDR3, as DNA: TGTGCCAGCAGCACGTCCGACAGGGGGCGTCCCTACGAGCAGTACTTC. Amino acid sequence: CASSTSDRGRPYEQYF.

This chain connects TRBV3-1 to TRBJ1-1; D gene unclear. The CDR3 totals 13 residues. Germline lookup yields CDR1 LGHDT and CDR2 YNNKEL (reference sequence). V lost 1 base and J lost 1, with 4 bases in between. CDR3 DNA: TGTGCCAGCAGCCAAGTTACGAACACTGAAGCTTTCTTT. Protein: CASSQVTNTEAFF.

In this sample, this clonotype turned up a few times. V gene TRBV7-9 combines with J gene TRBJ1-5; possibly TRBD1 for D (5 bases). Trimming pared 5 bases from V and 5 bases from J, leaving 16 bases between. Germline V gene lookup returns CDR1 SEHNR and CDR2 FQNEAQ (reference sequence). This CDR3 is built from 15 residues. CDR3 nucleotides: TGTGCCAGCAGCAAAGGGACGGGCGAGGATCAGCCCCAGCATTTT. Its protein is CASSKGTGEDQPQHF.

This clonotype was counted many times. The chain uses TRBV11-2 and TRBJ2-5; D remains unclear. The CDR3 totals 12 residues. Germline-derived CDR1 and CDR2 are SGHAT and FQNNGV. The V gene lost 0 bases and the J gene lost 5 bases, with 4 bases spanning the gap. DNA of the CDR3: TGTGCCAGCAGCTTAGAATGGGAGACCCAGTACTTC. Translating it yields CASSLEWETQYF.

The CDR3 reads CASSLRDPGIGPGNTIYF. The DNA of the CDR3 is TGCGCCAGCAGCTTGCGGGATCCAGGGATCGGCCCTGGAAACACCATATATTTT. The chain combines TRBV5-1 with TRBJ1-3, with D perhaps TRBD1 (5 bases). CDR1 is SGHRS, CDR2 YFSETQ, per germline. The CDR3 loop spans 18 amino acids. The ends were cut back, 1 base at V and 2 bases at J, with 19 bases in the middle.

The chain combines TRBV29-1 with TRBJ2-7; TRBD2 agrees at 12 bases. Germline assignment: CDR1 SQVTM and CDR2 ANQGSEA. The CDR3 contains 15 residues. Trimming cost V 6 bases and J 3 bases; bases outside gene matches: 9. CDR3 coding DNA: TGCAGCGTCGAAACTACTAGCGGGAGGATCTACGAGCAGTACTTC. Translation: CSVETTSGRIYEQYF.

This clonotype appeared a few times. The CDR3 reads CASSLAASGSAIGELFF. DNA for the CDR3: TGTGCCAGCAGCTTAGCGGCTAGCGGGAGTGCAATCGGGGAGCTGTTTTTT. The chain carries TRBV11-3 and TRBJ2-2, with TRBD2 matching 10 bases. Trimming took 1 base from V and 7 from J; bases not matched to a gene: 9. The CDR3 covers 17 residues. Germline lookup yields CDR1 SGHNT and CDR2 YENEEA.

The rearrangement links TRBV25-1 to TRBJ2-7; D may correspond to TRBD1 or TRBD2 (5 bases each). Trimming stripped 2 bases from V and 6 bases from J, with 11 bases between. This CDR3 has 13 amino acids. Looked up from germline, CDR1 is MGHDK and CDR2 is SYGVNS. CDR3 sequence reads: CASSEMGVSEQYF. In DNA, the CDR3 is TGTGCCAGCAGTGAAATGGGGGTTTCCGAGCAGTACTTC.

This clonotype was observed a handful of times. This chain joins TRBV20-1 and TRBJ2-5, with a tentative D call TRBD2 (6 bases). Germline loops: CDR1 DFQATT, CDR2 SNEGSKA (reference sequence). The CDR3 is 13 residues long. V lost 3 bases and J 9 bases, leaving 17 bases between the germline ends. The CDR3 is CSASTGVPQAQYF. CDR3 DNA: TGCAGTGCTAGTACGGGGGTTCCGCAGGCCCAGTACTTC.

This chain joins TRBV11-2 and TRBJ2-5; 10 nucleotides match TRBD1. V lost 5 bases and J lost 6; bases outside the gene matches: 9. CDR1 is SGHAT and CDR2 is FQNNGV in the germline V gene. The CDR3 is 15 amino acids. DNA of the CDR3: TGTGCCAGCAGCCCCTTGACAGGGGGCACGAAGACCCAGTACTTC. It is translated as CASSPLTGGTKTQYF.

The V and J genes are TRBV29-1 and TRBJ2-7; TRBD2 is a possible D gene (6 bases). Germline V CDR1 and CDR2: SQVTM, ANQGSEA. The V end was cut by 3 bases, the J end by 5 bases, with 14 bases between. The CDR3 has 13 residues. CDR3 sequence: CSVDSGGRDEQYF. The CDR3 DNA sequence: TGCAGCGTTGATTCTGGGGGGAGAGACGAGCAGTACTTC.

This clonotype was seen a single time. The rearrangement links TRBV15 to TRBJ2-3; 7 positions match TRBD1. The CDR3 length is 13 residues. Germline V gives CDR1 LNHNV, CDR2 YYDKDF (reference sequence). After removal of 5 bases from V and 15 bases from J, the junction contained 14 bases not matched to a gene. DNA for the CDR3: TGTGCCACCAGCGTCTCCCCGGGACAGACGAAATATTTT. Its protein is CATSVSPGQTKYF.

The V gene is TRBV29-1, the J gene TRBJ1-2; perhaps TRBD1 as D (5 bases). Germline CDR1 is SQVTM and CDR2 is ANQGSEA. The germline V and J ends were trimmed by 6 bases and 4 bases, with 15 bases remaining between them. The CDR3 runs 13 residues. The CDR3 coding sequence is TGCAGCGTGACTTCGGGGGGATCCTATGGCTACACCTTC. Its translation is CSVTSGGSYGYTF.

DNA for the CDR3: TGTGCCAGCAGTAAGGGACTTGGCCGGCCCCAGCATTTT. Its translation: CASSKGLGRPQHF. The V call is TRBV6-7, the J call TRBJ1-5; D might be TRBD1 (5 bases). TRBV6-7 is an ORF for which the function is uncertain. The length of the CDR3 is 13 residues. V was cut by 5 bases and J by 9 bases, with 14 bases left in between.

The gene calls are TRBV29-1 and TRBJ1-3, with no clear D. In germline, CDR1 is SQVTM, CDR2 ANQGSEA. V was shortened by 4 bases and J by 1 base, with 8 bases between the two germline ends. This CDR3 is built from 13 residues. CDR3 DNA sequence: TGCAGCGTTGTTGGGGTTTCTGGAAACACCATATATTTT. Translated: CSVVGVSGNTIYF.

A few counts support this clonotype. The chain combines TRBV20-1 with TRBJ1-4; no firm D call. Germline V gives CDR1 DFQATT, CDR2 SNEGSKA (reference sequence). This CDR3 is built from 16 residues. The V end was cut by 0 bases, the J end by 8 bases, with 19 bases between. The CDR3 loop reads CSARDRLRKDWEKLFF. CDR3 bases: TGCAGTGCTAGAGACAGGTTGCGCAAGGATTGGGAAAAACTGTTTTTT.

There are a few counts of this clonotype. The V call is TRBV5-1, the J call TRBJ1-1; TRBD1 is a possible D gene (6 bases). Germline-derived CDR1 and CDR2 are SGHRS and YFSETQ. The V and J ends lost 0 bases and 1 base respectively, with 10 bases between them. The CDR3 extends over 15 amino acids. CDR3 bases: TGCGCCAGCAGCTTGGGCAGGGGCGGGAACACTGAAGCTTTCTTT. Translation gives CASSLGRGGNTEAFF.